This entry lists 12 T cell receptor beta chains sequenced from one sample in a study of blood T cell repertoires in COVID-19. Assay used: immunoSEQ multiplex PCR; TCRdb lists only in-frame clones, some missing. The sample shows about 70,000 clones, around 87% of them seen only once. Input material: peripheral blood. These receptors were taken from a woman older than 75 with active or convalescent COVID-19.

This chain uses TRBV11-1 with TRBJ2-7; 8 bases fit TRBD1. Per the germline V gene, CDR1 is SGHAT and CDR2 is FQDESV (reference sequence). Germline trimming cut 4 bases from V and 10 bases from J; bases unmatched to any gene: 12. This CDR3 has 14 residues. The CDR3 here is CASSWDRDRSVQYF. The CDR3 coding sequence is TGTGCCAGCAGCTGGGACCGGGACAGGTCTGTTCAGTACTTC. Full variable domain (missing parts from reference TRBV11-1 and TRBJ2-7): EAEVAQSPRYKITEKSQAVAFWCDPISGHATLYWYRQILGQGPELLVQFQDESVVDDSQLPKDRFSAERLKGVDSTLKIQPAELGDSAMYLCASSWDRDRSVQYFGPGTRLTVT.

V gene TRBV29-1 combines with J gene TRBJ2-6, with D possibly being TRBD1 (6 bases). Looked up from germline, CDR1 is SQVTM and CDR2 is ANQGSEA. CDR3 size: 13 residues. V was clipped by 6 bases and J by 2 bases, with 8 bases between them. Here the CDR3 DNA reads TGCAGCGTAGGGACAACTGGGGCCAACGTCCTGACTTTC. Protein sequence: CSVGTTGANVLTF.

The chain links TRBV27 to TRBJ2-7, with TRBD1 identical over 7 bases. The CDR3 loop spans 16 amino acids. Germline CDR1 and CDR2: MNHEY and SMNVEV (reference sequence). V lost 7 bases and J lost 4; bases outside the gene matches: 16. CDR3 protein: CASTKTGAAPGYEQYF. CDR3 DNA: TGTGCCAGCACCAAAACAGGGGCCGCACCTGGTTACGAGCAGTACTTC.

The V gene is TRBV5-4, the J gene TRBJ1-1, with 10 bases identical to TRBD1. Per germline, CDR1 SGHNT and CDR2 YYREEE (reference sequence). CDR3 length: 14 residues. Trimming took 0 bases from V and 6 from J; bases not matched to a gene: 2. The CDR3 sequence is CASSLGQGASEAFF. The CDR3 DNA is TGTGCCAGCAGCTTGGGACAGGGGGCCTCTGAAGCTTTCTTT.

V is TRBV11-3 and J is TRBJ2-1; D not certain. Germline-derived CDR1 and CDR2 are SGHNT and YENEEA. V lost 5 bases, J lost 0 bases, and 5 bases lay in between. The CDR3 extends over 13 amino acids. CDR3 residues: CASSPSSYNEQFF. For the CDR3, the DNA is TGTGCCAGCAGCCCTAGCTCCTACAATGAGCAGTTCTTC.

This sequence joins TRBV19 and TRBJ1-4, with D tentatively TRBD1 (5 bases). In germline, CDR1 is LNHDA, CDR2 SQIVND (reference sequence). The V end was cut by 3 bases, the J end by 7 bases, with 18 bases between. This CDR3 is built from 16 residues. For the CDR3, the DNA is TGTGCCAGTAGTATGAAAAGGGGAGGAGGACGTGAAAAACTGTTTTTT. Protein: CASSMKRGGGREKLFF. The full variable domain, rest sourced from reference TRBV19 and TRBJ1-4, is DGGITQSPKYLFRKEGQNVTLSCEQNLNHDAMYWYRQDPGQGLRLIYYSQIVNDFQKGDIAEGYSVSREKKESFPLTVTSAQKNPTAFYLCASSMKRGGGREKLFFGSGTQLSVL.

This chain uses TRBV25-1 with TRBJ1-5; 9 bases line up with TRBD1. V trimming: 4 bases; J trimming: 3 bases; junction bases outside the gene matches: 10. Per germline, CDR1 MGHDK and CDR2 SYGVNS. This CDR3 is built from 17 residues. In DNA, the CDR3 is TGTGCCAGCAGTGCTTCCCCGGGGACAGGGTCCAATCAGCCCCAGCATTTT. This sequence encodes CASSASPGTGSNQPQHF.

V gene TRBV13 combines with J gene TRBJ1-3; TRBD1 agrees at 10 bases. The ends lost 2 bases at V and 0 bases at J; junction bases unmatched: 13. The CDR3 is made up of 20 amino acids. Germline CDR1 reads PRHDT; CDR2 reads FYEKMQ (reference sequence). Here the CDR3 DNA reads TGTGCCAGCAGCTTATTTCCGTGGACAGGGGGTCGGAGCTCTGGAAACACCATATATTTT. Protein product: CASSLFPWTGGRSSGNTIYF.

CDR3 coding DNA: TGTGCCAGCAGGCGAGGGGGTCTGGATGGCTACACCTTC. Its protein is CASRRGGLDGYTF. This sequence joins TRBV6-5 and TRBJ1-2; D might be TRBD1 (6 bases). The CDR3 is made up of 13 amino acids. CDR1 MNHEY and CDR2 SVGAGI come from the germline V gene. V was trimmed by 6 bases and J by 6 bases, leaving 14 bases between them.

CDR3 residues: CAYRVGVGTEAFF. DNA of the CDR3: TGTGCCTACAGGGTAGGGGTAGGCACTGAAGCTTTCTTT. The chain joins TRBV28 to TRBJ1-1; D is perhaps TRBD1 (6 bases). The CDR3 totals 13 residues. V was pared by 11 bases and J by 4 bases, with 17 bases between. Germline assignment: CDR1 MDHEN and CDR2 SYDVKM.

This clone was seen only once. This chain connects TRBV9 to TRBJ2-3; the match to TRBD1 covers 7 bases. CDR1 is SGDLS, CDR2 YYNGEE, per germline. CDR3 length: 15 residues. The J segment lost 4 bases and the V segment lost 0 bases, leaving 5 bases of the junction unmatched. This CDR3 reads CASSVVDRVADTQYF. The CDR3 nucleotides are TGTGCCAGCAGCGTAGTAGACAGGGTGGCAGATACGCAGTATTTT.

The sample holds one count of this clone. The rearrangement uses TRBV28 and TRBJ1-6; D perhaps matches TRBD1 (5 bases). The CDR3 contains 15 residues. Germline assignment: CDR1 MDHEN and CDR2 SYDVKM. Trimming stripped 6 bases from V and 7 bases from J, with 16 bases between. The CDR3 DNA sequence: TGTGCCAGCAGCCCGCCCCAGGGTGACAATTCACCCCTCCACTTT. It is translated as CASSPPQGDNSPLHF.